This T cell receptor beta chain was recorded in a study of technical replicates of blood from a few donors (dated by TCRdb to the late 2010s). Per the germline V gene, SGHVS is the CDR1 and FQNEAQ is the CDR2. The CDR3 contains 15 residues, cysteine and phenylalanine counted. Only CDR3 DNA is held: 45 bases, read in frame from base 1. The V and J ends are trimmed by 2 bases and 4 bases, leaving 14 bases between them. As regards this clone: Its target antigen remains unknown. No much larger clone exists at a distance of one base, and base qualities are not known.

Library generation was performed with the immunoSEQ multiplex PCR assay. In TCRdb, the immuneACCESS table is reduced to in-frame sequences with V and J assigned. These tables do not hold every clone; where another copy was compared, an unresolved V gene accounts for under half, and the others remain unexplained. This sample comprises tens of thousands of clones, 85% to 90% of them detected only once. The ten largest account for 4% to 5.5% of the sample. The chain couples TRBV7-8 to TRBJ2-5; no D segment can be confidently identified. The clonotype was recovered from a human donor in good health. Some clones in this sample may be carry-over from other donors' samples. What was sequenced was PBMCs. The DNA sequence is as follows: TGTGCCAGCAGCTTATCAACTATCAAGAGAGAGACCCAGTACTTC. Its translation reads: CASSLSTIKRETQYF. Reference TRBV7-8 and TRBJ2-5 proteins supply the regions before and after the CDR3; the full variable domain is: GAGVSQSPRYKVAKRGQDVALRCDPISGHVSLFWYQQALGQGPEFLTYFQNEAQLDKSGLPSDRFFAERPEGSVSTLKIQRTQQEDSAVYLCASSLSTIKRETQYFGPGTRLLVL.